The present entry profiles one T cell receptor beta chain with its context. The antigen it recognizes is unknown. Nothing much larger sits one base from this clone, and base qualities are not available. One collaborating source in Seattle enrolled patients during active infection and followed them longitudinally through the course of disease. The collaborating institutions used their own protocols to collect whole blood in K2EDTA tubes. Collaborator samples were shipped for TCRbeta analysis as frozen whole blood, isolated PBMCs, or DNA extracted from either sample type. TCRbeta CDR3 regions were amplified from genomic DNA using the immunoSEQ Assay, a bias-controlled multiplex PCR. In the source study's methods: The number of nucleated cells in each sample was estimated by amplification of reference gene primers within the assay. To quantify the absolute abundance of each unique TCRbeta CDR3 rearrangement, sequence reads were collapsed and filtered. For each sample, productive Simpson clonality was calculated by taking the square root of Simpson's diversity index across productive rearrangements. TCRdb took over this immuneACCESS table, retaining in-frame rearrangements with V and J assigned. Such tables are incomplete; in checked studies, under half of the missing clones stem from an unresolved V gene, and the remainder is unexplained. V and J calls and clone size are those listed in that table; D and trimming were worked out from the DNA. The sample table lists under 400,000 clones, roughly 89% of them with a count of one. The top ten hold roughly 4% of the sample.

These data originate in a study of blood T cell repertoires in COVID-19 (dated by TCRdb to about 2020). Regarding the study in general: Samples covering the acute and convalescent phases of COVID-19 were provided by collaborators in the United States, Italy and Spain. The prospective study material was composed of cDNA or gDNA derived from T cells, B-cell-depleted T cells, or PBMCs. The dataset comprised deeply sampled blood TCRbeta repertoires from subjects exposed to, actively infected with, or recovered from COVID-19. The repertoires were released in a freely available public database intended as a resource for research on the immune response to SARS-CoV-2. Samples were obtained from the ongoing ImmuneRACE study (first 160 participants) and from 1,254 subjects provided by 6 global collaborators. The sample metadata nearly always contained a de-identified subject ID, COVID-19 status, age in years and sex. Where HLA class I and class II types were available, the types were taken from metadata supplied by the sample provider, not from assay-based typing.

General study outcomes and caveats: The amount of clinical and demographic metadata varied by source and participant and was provided uncurated.

From cysteine to phenylalanine, the CDR3 is 14 amino acids long. Only the CDR3 portion is preserved as DNA: 42 bases, with reading frame beginning at the first base. V is pruned by 4 bases and J by 4 bases, leaving 4 bases of the junction without a gene match. CDR1 and CDR2 are drawn from the germline V gene: MDHEN, SYDVKM. The source is a woman aged 55-70 years with COVID-19, enrolled during active disease. Sequencing input: peripheral blood. This sequence uses TRBV28 and TRBJ1-5; 7 bases in between match TRBD1. The base sequence is TGTGCCAGCAGTTACGGACAGGTAAATCAGCCCCAGCATTTT. Its protein is CASSYGQVNQPQHF.